Each of the 32 T cell receptor beta chains below was sequenced from the same sample in a study of graft-versus-host responses after intestinal transplantation. Plates contained around 200,000 CFSE-labeled responder cells and around 200,000 irradiated, violet-dye-labeled stimulator cells. Repertoires were generated with immunoSEQ multiplex PCR, while TCRdb's copy carries only in-frame clones and drops some. The sample includes 9,900 or so clones, less than 35% of them seen just once. The sequencing here drew on alloreactive CD8+ T cells from a mixed lymphocyte reaction culture, taken before intestinal transplant. Subset specified: CFSE-low proliferating T cells sorted from roughly six-day pre-transplant mixed lymphocyte reaction (GvH or HvG direction). The receptors come from a human patient who received an intestinal transplant.

CDR3 sequence reads: CASSLGATGGETQYF. The DNA for the CDR3 is TGTGCCAGCAGCTTAGGGGCTACGGGAGGGGAGACCCAGTACTTC. This chain links TRBV7-9 with TRBJ2-5, with 8 bases lining up with TRBD2. The junction had 6 bases not matched to a gene; V was cut back by 1 base and J by 5 bases. CDR1 is SEHNR and CDR2 is FQNEAQ in the germline V gene (reference sequence). The CDR3 length is 15 residues.

This clone was counted a few times. The V gene is TRBV5-1, the J gene TRBJ1-2; 12 bases map to TRBD1. CDR3 length: 15 amino acids. The germline CDR1 and CDR2 sequences are SGHRS and YFSETQ. After removal of 4 bases from V and 6 bases from J, the junction contained 7 bases not matched to a gene. The CDR3 reads CASSPGTGGDNGYTF. DNA of the CDR3: TGCGCCAGCAGCCCCGGGACAGGGGGCGATAATGGCTACACCTTC.

This clone was seen more than once but under ten times. V is TRBV9 and J is TRBJ1-4, with 7 bases aligning to TRBD1. Germline loops: CDR1 SGDLS, CDR2 YYNGEE. V dropped 0 bases and J dropped 3; count of bases not matched to a gene: 8. The CDR3 is 17 amino acids. CDR3 in DNA: TGTGCCAGCAGCGTAGACACAGGGGCGCTTGCTAATGAAAAACTGTTTTTT. This encodes CASSVDTGALANEKLFF.

The chain recombines TRBV19 with TRBJ1-2, with TRBD1 matching 7 bases. In germline, CDR1 is LNHDA, CDR2 SQIVND (reference sequence). This CDR3 spans 12 amino acids. V shed 7 bases and J 5 bases; nucleotides not matched to a gene: 4. The CDR3 protein is CASTQDRYGYTF. CDR3 bases: TGTGCCAGTACCCAGGACAGGTATGGCTACACCTTC.

The chain has TRBV19 and TRBJ1-1; 8 bases fit TRBD1. J gave up 5 bases and V 3 bases, and 5 bases lay outside the gene matches. Looked up from germline, CDR1 is LNHDA and CDR2 is SQIVND (reference sequence). CDR3 length equals 14 residues. In DNA, the CDR3 is TGTGCCAGTAGTATTGGCAGGGGGCAGACTGAAGCTTTCTTT. Amino acid sequence: CASSIGRGQTEAFF.

The rearrangement uses TRBV9 and TRBJ2-1, with D tentatively TRBD1 (8 bases). Deletions cut 4 bases from V and 15 bases from J, with 17 bases between. The CDR3 runs 12 residues. CDR1 is SGDLS, CDR2 YYNGEE, per germline. CDR3 in amino acids: CASSPMTGEGFF. The CDR3 DNA is TGTGCCAGCAGCCCAATGACAGGGGAGGGGTTCTTC.

The V call is TRBV7-8, the J call TRBJ2-1; D might be TRBD1 (7 bases). CDR3 length: 16 residues. The germline V gene has CDR1 SGHVS and CDR2 FQNEAQ. Trimming removed 3 bases at V and 5 bases at J, with 17 bases between. In DNA form, the CDR3 reads TGTGCCAGCAGCTTCTTTATGCGGGACAGCGACAATGAGCAGTTCTTC. It yields the protein CASSFFMRDSDNEQFF.

The chain recombines TRBV19 with TRBJ1-3; D is unresolved. V lost 3 bases, J lost 6 bases, and 18 bases lay in between. Germline-derived CDR1 and CDR2 are LNHDA and SQIVND (reference sequence). This CDR3 contains 16 residues. CDR3 sequence reads: CASSIPLEWAQNTIYF. CDR3 DNA: TGTGCCAGTAGTATCCCCTTAGAGTGGGCCCAAAACACCATATATTTT. Full variable domain (outside the CDR3, taken from reference TRBV19 and TRBJ1-3): DGGITQSPKYLFRKEGQNVTLSCEQNLNHDAMYWYRQDPGQGLRLIYYSQIVNDFQKGDIAEGYSVSREKKESFPLTVTSAQKNPTAFYLCASSIPLEWAQNTIYFGEGSWLTVV.

This clone appeared a few times. The V call is TRBV19, the J call TRBJ2-5; D is possibly TRBD1 (5 bases). The J call may be mistaken, given a closer DNA end match to TRBJ2-7. In germline, CDR1 is LNHDA, CDR2 SQIVND (reference sequence). This CDR3 is 13 amino acids long. CDR3 amino acids: CASSIGQGAEQYF. CDR3 bases: TGTGCCAGTAGTATAGGACAAGGGGCCGAGCAGTACTTC.

The table lists this clone with a few counts. The genes are TRBV9 and TRBJ1-5, with D possibly TRBD1 on 5 matching bases. Germline V gene data show CDR1 as SGDLS and CDR2 as YYNGEE. V gave up 0 bases and J gave up 3 bases, with 7 bases separating them. The length of the CDR3 is 14 residues. The CDR3 DNA is TGTGCCAGCAGCGTAGGCAGGGCCAATCAGCCCCAGCATTTT. Its translation is CASSVGRANQPQHF.

In this sample, this clone turned up many times. The V and J genes are TRBV6-8 and TRBJ2-5; 12 nucleotides line up with TRBD2. Germline lookup yields CDR1 MNHGY and CDR2 SAAAGT. The CDR3 loop spans 18 amino acids. J gave up 0 bases and V 5 bases, and 10 bases lay outside the gene matches. As DNA, the CDR3 is TGTGCCAGCAGTGCCAGACTAGCGGGGGAACCGAACCAAGAGACCCAGTACTTC. It specifies CASSARLAGEPNQETQYF.

V gene TRBV6-1 combines with J gene TRBJ1-1; 9 nucleotides line up with TRBD1. The V and J ends lost 6 bases and 5 bases, in that order; junction bases with no gene match: 10. Germline values: CDR1 MNHNS, CDR2 SASEGT. The CDR3 sequence is 15 residues long. Here the CDR3 DNA reads TGTGCCAGCAGCTCGACAGGGGGGGCACCAACTGAAGCTTTCTTT. It codes for CASSSTGGAPTEAFF.

The V call is TRBV7-6, the J call TRBJ2-7, with a tentative D call TRBD2 (6 bases). Germline V gives CDR1 SGHVS, CDR2 FNYEAQ. The CDR3 length is 18 residues. Trimming took 1 base from V and 3 from J, leaving 22 bases between them. Written as DNA, the CDR3 is TGTGCCAGCAGCTTAGTGCCGGGCGGGGCAGGATCGAACTACGAGCAGTACTTC. It translates to CASSLVPGGAGSNYEQYF.

The table lists this clone with a few counts. The genes are TRBV19 and TRBJ1-2, with 7 positions matching TRBD1. V was pared by 10 bases and J by 5 bases, with 13 bases of the junction left unmatched. The CDR3 length is 14 residues. Germline V gene lookup returns CDR1 LNHDA and CDR2 SQIVND (reference sequence). The CDR3 DNA reads as TGTGCCACCACCTGGGGCGGGACAGCATATGGCTACACCTTC. Protein: CATTWGGTAYGYTF.

This clone appeared a few times. This chain joins TRBV9 and TRBJ1-2; 7 nucleotides agree with TRBD1. The CDR3 runs 14 residues. The germline V gene encodes CDR1 SGDLS and CDR2 YYNGEE. Germline trimming cut 3 bases from V and 8 bases from J; bases unmatched to any gene: 10. The CDR3 DNA reads TGTGCCAGCAGCGACCAGGGGGGATTTCGAGGCTACACCTTC. It yields the protein CASSDQGGFRGYTF. The full variable domain, rest sourced from reference TRBV9 and TRBJ1-2, is DSGVTQTPKHLITATGQRVTLRCSPRSGDLSVYWYQQSLDQGLQFLIQYYNGEERAKGNILERFSAQQFPDLHSELNLSSLELGDSALYFCASSDQGGFRGYTFGSGTRLTVV.

Only a few counts were recorded for this clone. The chain joins TRBV11-1 to TRBJ1-1; D not resolved. CDR1 is SGHAT and CDR2 is FQDESV in the germline V gene (reference sequence). The length of the CDR3 is 13 residues. Trimming stripped 1 base from V and 2 bases from J, with 5 bases between. The CDR3, as DNA: TGTGCCAGCAGCTTAGGTCCAAACACTGAAGCTTTCTTT. Its protein product is CASSLGPNTEAFF.

This clone was observed a handful of times. The CDR3 sequence: CASSYSDMAGELFF. As DNA, the CDR3 is TGTGCCAGCAGTTACTCCGACATGGCCGGGGAGCTGTTTTTT. The gene calls are TRBV6-5 and TRBJ2-2; no clear D. Trimming stripped 0 bases from V and 6 bases from J, with 8 bases between. The CDR3 is 14 amino acids. Germline CDR1 is MNHEY and CDR2 is SVGAGI.

The genes are TRBV6-5 and TRBJ2-2; D is possibly TRBD1 (7 bases). Between the trimmed V and J ends, which lost 7 bases and 7 bases, there was a span of 13 bases. Per the germline V gene, CDR1 is MNHEY and CDR2 is SVGAGI. The length of the CDR3 is 13 residues. CDR3 residues: CASNWQGGGELFF. In DNA, the CDR3 is TGTGCCAGCAATTGGCAGGGGGGCGGGGAGCTGTTTTTT.

This chain links TRBV6-4 with TRBJ2-2; D perhaps matches TRBD2 (6 bases). Germline CDR1 MRHNA, CDR2 SNTAGT. V lost 4 bases and J 3 bases, leaving 6 bases between the germline ends. The CDR3 sequence is 13 residues long. In DNA, the CDR3 is TGTGCCAGCAGTGCGGGAGACACCGGGGAGCTGTTTTTT. Its translation: CASSAGDTGELFF.

By share of the sample, this clone is medium-sized. The rearrangement links TRBV13 to TRBJ2-3; 10 bases are a match to TRBD1. The trim removed 5 bases at V and 0 bases at J, leaving 11 bases unmatched. There are 18 residues in the CDR3. Looked up from germline, CDR1 is PRHDT and CDR2 is FYEKMQ (reference sequence). The CDR3 here is CASSPPPGQGYSTDTQYF. The CDR3 DNA follows: TGTGCCAGCAGCCCACCACCGGGACAGGGGTACAGCACAGATACGCAGTATTTT.

This clone has a handful of counts. The chain combines TRBV15 with TRBJ1-2, with D maybe TRBD1 (5 bases). V lost 4 bases to trimming and J lost 6 bases, with 15 bases between them. Germline assignment: CDR1 LNHNV and CDR2 YYDKDF (reference sequence). The CDR3 loop spans 14 amino acids. This CDR3 reads CATSTRSGADGYTF. CDR3 sequence (DNA): TGTGCCACCAGCACAAGATCTGGGGCGGATGGCTACACCTTC.

The V gene is TRBV9, the J gene TRBJ1-2; TRBD1 matches at 9 bases. The CDR3 has 13 residues. Germline values: CDR1 SGDLS, CDR2 YYNGEE. J was trimmed by 3 bases and V by 5 bases; bases with no gene match: 2. The CDR3 DNA sequence: TGTGCCAGCAGGACAGGGGGGGACTATGGCTACACCTTC. Amino acid sequence: CASRTGGDYGYTF.

This clone has a handful of counts. The rearrangement joins TRBV4-1 to TRBJ1-5; TRBD1 might be the D (5 bases). The CDR3 is made up of 13 amino acids. Deletions cut 4 bases from V and 3 bases from J, with 7 bases between. Germline-derived CDR1 and CDR2 are MGHRA and YSYEKL. CDR3 DNA sequence: TGCGCCAGCAGCCCAGGGCCCAATCAGCCCCAGCATTTT. Amino acids: CASSPGPNQPQHF.

This clone is classed as medium-sized (0.01 to 0.1%). The rearrangement links TRBV27 to TRBJ1-5; no clear D gene. The V end was cut by 2 bases, the J end by 6 bases, with 5 bases between. The germline CDR1 and CDR2 sequences are MNHEY and SMNVEV (reference sequence). The CDR3 is 12 residues long. In DNA, the CDR3 is TGTGCCAGCAGTTTAACGGGTCAGCCCCAGCATTTT. It yields the protein CASSLTGQPQHF.

The V call is TRBV29-1, the J call TRBJ2-2; D is possibly TRBD2 (7 bases). V was cut by 3 bases and J by 2 bases, with 10 bases left in between. Germline CDR1 is SQVTM and CDR2 is ANQGSEA. This CDR3 comprises 14 residues. CDR3 DNA: TGCAGCGTTGAGGGGGGGGCCAACACCGGGGAGCTGTTTTTT. It encodes CSVEGGANTGELFF.

By proportion, this clone is medium-sized. The J gene is TRBJ1-6, the V gene TRBV6-6, with D unresolved. Between the trimmed V and J ends, which lost 5 bases and 4 bases, there was a span of 12 bases. The germline V gene encodes CDR1 MNHNY and CDR2 SVGAGI (reference sequence). CDR3 length: 15 amino acids. The CDR3: CASSPQVTYNSPLHF. The CDR3, as DNA: TGTGCCAGCAGTCCACAAGTCACGTATAATTCACCCCTCCACTTT.

This clone turned up a few times. The chain carries TRBV5-5 and TRBJ2-1, with D maybe TRBD2 (7 bases). The CDR3 runs to 15 residues. V was trimmed by 4 bases and J by 6 bases, leaving 17 bases between them. Germline lookup yields CDR1 SGHKS and CDR2 YYEKEE (reference sequence). CDR3 DNA: TGTGCCAGCAGCCCCCCGGGGGGCCTTTTCAATGAGCAGTTCTTC. Translation: CASSPPGGLFNEQFF.

This chain connects TRBV7-6 to TRBJ1-3; D ambiguous. The germline CDR1 and CDR2 sequences are SGHVS and FNYEAQ. The V end lost 5 bases, the J end lost 0 bases, and 11 bases lay between the germline ends. CDR3 length: 15 residues. CDR3 coding DNA: TGTGCCAGCAGCCCCAGTACCCACTCTGGAAACACCATATATTTT. Translating gives CASSPSTHSGNTIYF. The whole variable domain, filled in from reference TRBV7-6 and TRBJ1-3, reads GAGVSQSPRYKVTKRGQDVALRCDPISGHVSLYWYRQALGQGPEFLTYFNYEAQQDKSGLPNDRFSAERPEGSISTLTIQRTEQRDSAMYRCASSPSTHSGNTIYFGEGSWLTVV.

This chain links TRBV11-1 with TRBJ1-1; no firm D call. CDR3 length: 12 residues. V was clipped by 5 bases and J by 6 bases, with 10 bases between them. Germline loops: CDR1 SGHAT, CDR2 FQDESV (reference sequence). CDR3 amino acids: CASSPQRAEAFF. CDR3 nucleotide sequence: TGTGCCAGCAGCCCCCAGAGGGCTGAAGCTTTCTTT.

Judged by abundance, this clone is medium-sized. The CDR3 protein is CASSQRTSGQFNTGELFF. The CDR3 bases are TGCGCCAGCAGCCAACGGACTAGCGGACAATTCAACACCGGGGAGCTGTTTTTT. V and J are TRBV4-1 and TRBJ2-2; 10 bases fit TRBD2. Losses at the gene ends were 2 bases for V and 2 bases for J; bases not matched to a gene: 8. Germline CDR1 is MGHRA and CDR2 is YSYEKL. This CDR3 has 18 residues.

By sample share, this clone is medium-sized. The chain carries TRBV19 and TRBJ2-7; 10 nucleotides line up with TRBD1. The germline V gene encodes CDR1 LNHDA and CDR2 SQIVND (reference sequence). CDR3 length equals 15 residues. Germline trimming cut 4 bases from V and 2 bases from J; bases unmatched to any gene: 5. CDR3 sequence reads: CASSTGDRGPYEQYF. The CDR3 region has the DNA TGTGCCAGTAGTACGGGGGACAGGGGACCCTACGAGCAGTACTTC.

This chain links TRBV2 with TRBJ2-7; D gene ambiguous. This CDR3 region has 13 residues. Germline V gene sequence: CDR1 SNHLY, CDR2 FYNNEI. Trimming left V 8 bases short and J 4 bases short, with 15 bases between. CDR3 DNA sequence: TGTGCCAGCTTGGGCATCAAAAAGTACGAGCAGTACTTC. Its translation: CASLGIKKYEQYF.